A selection of T cell receptor beta chains follows, all from one sample in a study of T-cell memory formation after mild COVID-19. Each CDR3 protein gets one entry after TCRdb re-called the 5' RACE reads with MiXCR. Altogether approximately 560,000 distinct CDR3 sequences are present, approximately 15% being singletons, with the ten largest covering roughly 7.8%. Sequenced sample: PBMCs or a T cell subset sorted from them (not recorded which). The receptors come from an adult woman who had mild COVID-19 (a few samples of this study predate the infection). Cell type and time point are not known. Both conserved end residues are part of each CDR3. D genes are given only for firm matches. Expanded clones are given a class, and other clones once, few, many or no size at all.

v_call	d_call	clone_size	j_call	cdr3_nt	cdr3_aa
TRBV9	TRBD1	few	TRBJ2-7	TGTGCCAGCAGCGGGAGGACAGGGAACTACGAGCAGTACTTC	CASSGRTGNYEQYF
TRBV20-1	TRBD2	few	TRBJ2-1	TGCAGTGCTACCCGATTTAGCGGGAGGAAAAATGAGCAGTTCTTC	CSATRFSGRKNEQFF
TRBV7-8	TRBD2	-	TRBJ2-3	TGTGCCAGCAGCGCTCTTGGGGACTACTCAGATACGCAGTATTTT	CASSALGDYSDTQYF
TRBV27	TRBD1	-	TRBJ2-3	TGTGCCAGCAGTTTATTGGGACAGGGGGCGCTGGGAGATACGCAGTATTTT	CASSLLGQGALGDTQYF
TRBV5-1	-	-	TRBJ1-2	TGCGCCAGCACGCCTGGCTACACCTTC	CASTPGYTF
TRBV6-2/TRBV6-3	TRBD1	-	TRBJ1-2	TGTGCCAGCAGATTCAGACAGGGTCGGTATGGCTACACCTTC	CASRFRQGRYGYTF
TRBV7-3	-	few	TRBJ2-1	TGTGCCAGCAGCTCCCTCTCCGTGGACAATGAGCAGTTCTTC	CASSSLSVDNEQFF
TRBV7-8	-	few	TRBJ2-3	TGTGCCAGCAGCCCCCGGGATGGAAATACGCAGTATTTT	CASSPRDGNTQYF
TRBV4-1	TRBD1	-	TRBJ2-5	TGCGCCAGCAGCCAAGATCCGTTCCTCGGACAGGCCGGGGAGACCCAGTACTTC	CASSQDPFLGQAGETQYF
TRBV7-9	-	-	TRBJ2-1	TGTGCCAGCAGCCGAGGTGGCGGGACCTCCTACAATGAGCAGTTCTTC	CASSRGGGTSYNEQFF
TRBV5-1	TRBD1	-	TRBJ2-6	TGCGCCAGCAGCTACAGGGGAAATGGGGCCAACGTCCTGACTTTC	CASSYRGNGANVLTF
TRBV15	-	-	TRBJ2-6	TGTGCCACCAGCAGAGATCGTACGGACTACTCTGGGGCCAACGTCCTGACTTTC	CATSRDRTDYSGANVLTF
TRBV6-5	TRBD2	few	TRBJ2-7	TGTGCCAGCAGCCCTAGCGGGATGAGGGAGCAGTACTTC	CASSPSGMREQYF
TRBV20-1	TRBD2	many	TRBJ2-7	TGCAGTGCTACCCCCGGACTAGCGGGGGGGGGGGTCTACGAGCAGTACTTC	CSATPGLAGGGVYEQYF
TRBV5-1	-	few	TRBJ2-3	TGCGCCAGCAGCTTGGAGGTCCCTAAAGATACGCAGTATTTT	CASSLEVPKDTQYF
TRBV24-1	TRBD2	few	TRBJ2-1	TGTGCCACCAGTGATTCGGGACTAATTCTAGATGAGCAGTTCTTC	CATSDSGLILDEQFF
TRBV19	-	-	TRBJ1-2	TGTGCCAGTAGTATAGCAGGGTTAGATGGCTACACCTTC	CASSIAGLDGYTF
TRBV9	TRBD1	few	TRBJ2-7	TGTGCCAGCAGCGACGGGACAGGGAGTGTCCCCTACTACGAGCAGTACTTC	CASSDGTGSVPYYEQYF
TRBV20-1	-	few	TRBJ2-2	TGCAGTGCTAGAGATTGGAGACTAGCGAACACCGGGGAGCTGTTTTTT	CSARDWRLANTGELFF
TRBV12-3/TRBV12-4	TRBD1	-	TRBJ2-1	TGTGCCAGCAGCCGCCTTACTCGACAGGGGAGAAGGAATGAGCAGTTCTTC	CASSRLTRQGRRNEQFF
TRBV19	-	-	TRBJ1-1	TGTGCCAGTAGTCCCCGGGACCCTGAAGCTTTCTTT	CASSPRDPEAFF
TRBV29-1	TRBD1	-	TRBJ2-6	TGCAGCGTCTTAGACAGGGGGGTTCTGGACGTCCTGACTTTC	CSVLDRGVLDVLTF
TRBV4-2	-	-	TRBJ1-2	TGTGCCAGCAGCCACCTAAGGGACACGACTAACTATGGCTACACCTTC	CASSHLRDTTNYGYTF
TRBV10-3	-	-	TRBJ1-5	TGTGCCATAAGGGGGGCGGGACAGCCCCAGCATTTT	CAIRGAGQPQHF
TRBV3-1	-	few	TRBJ2-7	TGTGCCAGTTCCTCAGGGAATCGGAACGAGCAGTACTTC	CASSSGNRNEQYF
TRBV20-1	-	-	TRBJ1-1	TGCAGTGCTAGGCGAGGAGGACGGACGAACACTGAAGCTTTCTTT	CSARRGGRTNTEAFF
TRBV5-8	TRBD2	-	TRBJ2-4	TGTGCCAGCAGCTTGGAGGGAGGGGCCATTCAGTACTTC	CASSLEGGAIQYF
TRBV28	TRBD2	-	TRBJ2-5	TGTGCCAGCAGGACTCTAGCGGGAGTCCAAGAGACCCAGTACTTC	CASRTLAGVQETQYF
TRBV7-2	TRBD2	-	TRBJ2-1	TGTGCCAGCAGCGCCAGCGGGAGTGGGGCCAATGAGCAGTTCTTC	CASSASGSGANEQFF
TRBV3-1	-	few	TRBJ1-1	TGTGCCAGCAGCTCGGGGCCCGGGAAGGGCACTGAAGCTTTCTTT	CASSSGPGKGTEAFF
TRBV20-1	TRBD2	-	TRBJ2-7	TGCAGTGCTAGACCACCGGGAGGGCAGCTCTACGAGCAGTACTTC	CSARPPGGQLYEQYF
TRBV9	TRBD1	-	TRBJ2-1	TGTGCCAGCAGTCAAACAGGGGGTTCCTACAATGAGCAGTTCTTC	CASSQTGGSYNEQFF
TRBV7-2	-	few	TRBJ2-1	TGTGCCAGCAGCTCCCCCCCGCACTACTATAATGAGCAGTTCTTC	CASSSPPHYYNEQFF
TRBV19	-	-	TRBJ2-1	TGTGCCAGTAGTATACAGGGGCTCGTTAATGAGCAGTTCTTC	CASSIQGLVNEQFF
TRBV6-5	-	many	TRBJ2-7	TGTGCCAGCACCCGCCCAGGGGACGGCTACGAGCAGTACTTC	CASTRPGDGYEQYF
TRBV5-1	-	few	TRBJ2-6	TGCGCCAGCAGCTTGGCAGTATCGGGGGCCAACGTCCTGACTTTC	CASSLAVSGANVLTF
TRBV29-1	TRBD2	few	TRBJ2-3	TGCAGCGTTCCTAGCGGGGGGTATTACGGCACAGATACGCAGTATTTT	CSVPSGGYYGTDTQYF
TRBV20-1	-	few	TRBJ2-3	TGCAGTGCCGACGACTGGGCCAGCACAGATACGCAGTATTTT	CSADDWASTDTQYF